These 18 T cell receptor beta chains came from one sample sequenced in a study of blood T cell repertoires in COVID-19. Assay: immunoSEQ multiplex PCR; the TCRdb copy retains only in-frame clones and omits some. Of under 95,000 clones listed, about 82% were seen once; the top ten hold roughly 9.6%. The source material was peripheral blood. These receptors were collected from a man aged 45-65 years with COVID-19, enrolled during active disease.

The chain employs TRBV9 and TRBJ1-4; a weak D match, TRBD1 (6 bases). The V end was cut by 2 bases, the J end by 2 bases, with 7 bases between. The CDR3 is 14 amino acids. Germline CDR1 reads SGDLS; CDR2 reads YYNGEE. This chain's CDR3 is CASSVRGTNEKLFF. The CDR3 DNA follows: TGTGCCAGCAGCGTGAGGGGGACTAATGAAAAACTGTTTTTT.

This clone occurred once. The J gene is TRBJ2-4, the V gene TRBV3-1 (or the pseudogene TRBV3-2); perhaps TRBD2 as D (6 bases). Trimming removed 4 bases at V and 7 bases at J, with 26 bases between. The CDR3 has 18 residues. Per the germline V gene, CDR1 is LGHDT and CDR2 is YNNKEL (reference sequence). The CDR3 here is CASSPSWDFSKGRNIQYF. The DNA for the CDR3 is TGTGCCAGCAGCCCCTCCTGGGACTTCTCAAAGGGTCGGAACATTCAGTACTTC.

This clone was counted only a few times. The V call is TRBV19, the J call TRBJ2-1, with 8 positions matching TRBD2. CDR3 length: 16 amino acids. With V trimmed by 1 base and J by 4 bases, 6 bases remained unmatched. CDR1 and CDR2 (germline): LNHDA, SQIVND (reference sequence). DNA for the CDR3: TGTGCCAGTAGTATAGGTCTAGCGGGTTCTTACAATGAGCAGTTCTTC. Translating gives CASSIGLAGSYNEQFF.

This clone was found once. The chain carries TRBV3-1 (or the pseudogene TRBV3-2) and TRBJ1-1, with 7 bases identical to TRBD1. CDR3 size: 14 residues. Trimming cost V 4 bases and J 1 base; bases outside gene matches: 3. From germline, CDR1 is LGHDT and CDR2 YNNKEL (reference sequence). The CDR3 protein is CASSPTGTNTEAFF. CDR3 DNA: TGTGCCAGCAGCCCGACAGGGACGAACACTGAAGCTTTCTTT.

The genes are TRBV4-3 and TRBJ1-4, with TRBD1 matching over 8 bases. From germline, CDR1 is LGHNA and CDR2 YSLEER. The CDR3 is 18 amino acids. The V segment lost 0 bases and the J segment 7 bases; nucleotides outside the gene matches: 13. The CDR3: CASSQEKARGLGSEKLFF. The CDR3 DNA sequence: TGCGCCAGCAGCCAAGAGAAAGCCAGGGGGCTGGGAAGTGAAAAACTGTTTTTT.

J is TRBJ2-2 and V is TRBV2; 11 bases map to TRBD2. CDR1 and CDR2 from the germline V gene are SNHLY and FYNNEI. V lost 6 bases and J lost 0; bases outside the gene matches: 3. The CDR3 is 16 residues long. CDR3 DNA: TGTGCCAGCAGGCTAGCGGGAGGTTCGAACACCGGGGAGCTGTTTTTT. Its protein product is CASRLAGGSNTGELFF.

This clone was counted a few times. The gene calls are TRBV6-4 and TRBJ2-3, with 7 bases matching TRBD2. The CDR3 is made up of 16 amino acids. Unmatched junction bases numbered 8, after V lost 3 bases and J lost 2 bases. CDR1 is MRHNA and CDR2 is SNTAGT in the germline V gene. The CDR3 nucleotides read TGTGCCAGCAGTGAAGGGGCGGGAGCACACACAGATACGCAGTATTTT. Translating gives CASSEGAGAHTDTQYF.

V gene TRBV6-5 combines with J gene TRBJ2-7; 8 bases are a match to TRBD2. The CDR3 has 13 amino acids. Germline V gives CDR1 MNHEY, CDR2 SVGAGI. The V and J ends lost 5 bases and 6 bases, in that order; junction bases with no gene match: 6. The CDR3 loop is CASSRLATGEQYF. In nucleotides, the CDR3 is TGTGCCAGCAGTCGACTAGCGACCGGCGAGCAGTACTTC.

The V and J genes are TRBV6-6 and TRBJ2-7; possible D gene TRBD2, 5 bases. Per the germline V gene, CDR1 is MNHNY and CDR2 is SVGAGI (reference sequence). The V gene lost 2 bases and the J gene lost 6 bases, with 20 bases spanning the gap. The length of the CDR3 is 16 residues. The CDR3 region has the DNA TGTGCCAGCAGTTACCCCACTAGTGGTGGAACTACCGAGCAGTACTTC. Protein: CASSYPTSGGTTEQYF.

J is TRBJ2-7 and V is TRBV6-4; 8 bases line up with TRBD2. Germline values: CDR1 MRHNA, CDR2 SNTAGT. The CDR3 has 19 residues. With 5 bases clipped from V and 4 bases from J, the junction kept 22 bases outside the gene matches. The CDR3 loop reads CASSYLGKKAGESPYEQYF. CDR3 DNA: TGTGCCAGCAGTTATCTGGGGAAAAAAGCGGGAGAGTCCCCTTACGAGCAGTACTTC.

This clone has just one count. The chain joins TRBV11-2 to TRBJ2-7; TRBD2 matches 8 bases. From germline, CDR1 is SGHAT and CDR2 FQNNGV. The CDR3 sequence is 16 residues long. V shed 5 bases, J shed 2 bases, and the junction held 11 bases outside the gene matches. This CDR3 reads CASSPPTSGLPYEQYF. The CDR3 bases are TGTGCCAGCAGCCCACCAACTAGCGGTCTTCCCTACGAGCAGTACTTC.

V is TRBV4-1 and J is TRBJ2-1; 9 bases are a match to TRBD1. Germline V gene sequence: CDR1 MGHRA, CDR2 YSYEKL. Germline trimming cut 3 bases from V and 4 bases from J; bases unmatched to any gene: 10. This CDR3 contains 17 residues. The CDR3 reads CASSQLPGQGNYNEQFF. The DNA of the CDR3 is TGCGCCAGCAGCCAGCTCCCGGGACAGGGAAATTACAATGAGCAGTTCTTC.

In this sample, this clone turned up once. This sequence joins TRBV6-4 and TRBJ1-3, with a possible D match to TRBD1 (5 bases). Trimming stripped 10 bases from V and 4 bases from J, with 20 bases between. CDR1 is MRHNA, CDR2 SNTAGT, per germline. The CDR3 runs 15 residues. CDR3 coding DNA: TGTGCCACCAGGGTCCCCCCGGCGGGAGGAAACACCATATATTTT. Amino acid sequence: CATRVPPAGGNTIYF.

Only one count was recorded for this clone. The rearrangement joins TRBV7-8 to TRBJ2-3; a possible D gene is TRBD2 (6 bases). Germline V CDR1 and CDR2: SGHVS, FQNEAQ. The CDR3 spans 14 residues. Trimming stripped 5 bases from V and 4 bases from J, with 13 bases between. CDR3 amino acids: CASSRRGRADTQYF. DNA for the CDR3: TGTGCCAGCAGCAGGCGGGGACGTGCAGATACGCAGTATTTT.

This chain joins TRBV9 and TRBJ1-2; D is undetermined. The CDR3 runs to 14 residues. V shed 0 bases and J shed 3 bases, with 9 bases lying between them. The germline V gene has CDR1 SGDLS and CDR2 YYNGEE. The CDR3: CASSVDGRYYGYTF. The CDR3 DNA reads as TGTGCCAGCAGCGTAGATGGCAGATACTATGGCTACACCTTC. The complete variable domain, with remaining parts taken from reference TRBV9 and TRBJ1-2, reads DSGVTQTPKHLITATGQRVTLRCSPRSGDLSVYWYQQSLDQGLQFLIQYYNGEERAKGNILERFSAQQFPDLHSELNLSSLELGDSALYFCASSVDGRYYGYTFGSGTRLTVV.

This clone has more than one count but fewer than ten. The genes are TRBV6-5 and TRBJ1-2; D might be TRBD1 (6 bases). This CDR3 spans 15 amino acids. Germline V lookup: CDR1 MNHEY, CDR2 SVGAGI. The V end lost 6 bases, the J end lost 5 bases, and 19 bases lay between the germline ends. The CDR3 DNA follows: TGTGCCAGCAGCTCTCGAACAGGGCTCTCTTATGGCTACACCTTC. It translates to CASSSRTGLSYGYTF.

V and J are TRBV6-5 and TRBJ2-7, with a weak D call TRBD1 (5 bases). This CDR3 is built from 14 residues. From germline, CDR1 is MNHEY and CDR2 SVGAGI. V was trimmed by 6 bases and J by 1 base, leaving 13 bases between them. This CDR3 is CASRIRVQSYEQYF. The CDR3 DNA sequence: TGTGCCAGCAGGATCAGGGTTCAGTCCTACGAGCAGTACTTC.

The rearrangement joins TRBV14 to TRBJ2-7; a possible D gene is TRBD1 (5 bases). Trimming removed 1 base at V and 6 bases at J, with 16 bases between. From germline, CDR1 is SGHDN and CDR2 FVKESK. The CDR3 spans 15 residues. DNA of the CDR3: TGTGCCAGCAGCCAAGTATCGCAGGGCCCCCTCGAGCAGTACTTC. Amino acid sequence: CASSQVSQGPLEQYF.